This note documents a single T cell receptor beta chain sequence. This entry is derived from a study of identifying expanded T cells in peripheral blood. Repertoires were generated with immunoSEQ multiplex PCR, while TCRdb's copy carries only in-frame clones and drops some. The sample carries around 99,000 clones, about 88% recorded once. Trimming stripped 0 bases from V and 0 bases from J, with 10 bases between. There are 15 residues in the CDR3. Germline values: CDR1 SGHDT, CDR2 YYEEEE. The sample comprised blood. The chain links TRBV5-6 to TRBJ2-7; no firm D call. This TCR came from a person aged 18 to 70 in good health. The chain's CDR3 is CASSLAPGSSYEQYF. For the CDR3, the DNA is TGTGCCAGCAGCTTGGCCCCGGGTAGCTCCTACGAGCAGTACTTC.